This passage covers 18 T cell receptor beta chains from one sample sequenced in a study of technical replicates of blood from a handful of donors. Only in-frame clones appear in the TCRdb table, and some are missing; sequencing was by immunoSEQ multiplex PCR. This sample carries 6,000 to 7,000 clones, almost 97% of them seen once, and the ten largest clones take roughly 7%. Sequenced input: PBMCs. These TCRs come from a human donor in good health.

The V call is TRBV28, the J call TRBJ1-5; D possibly corresponds to TRBD1 (5 bases). CDR3 length: 15 residues. Germline V lookup: CDR1 MDHEN, CDR2 SYDVKM. Trimming left V 4 bases short and J 3 bases short, with 13 bases between. The CDR3 loop reads CASSSGGGINQPQHF. The CDR3 DNA is TGTGCCAGCAGTTCGGGGGGAGGGATCAATCAGCCCCAGCATTTT.

This chain uses TRBV6-5 with TRBJ2-2; perhaps TRBD2 as D (5 bases). Germline V lookup: CDR1 MNHEY, CDR2 SVGAGI. The germline V and J ends were trimmed by 0 bases and 4 bases, with 12 bases remaining between them. This CDR3 spans 16 amino acids. Here the CDR3 DNA reads TGTGCCAGCAGTTACTCGGTGTTGGGGAGCACCGGGGAGCTGTTTTTT. Residues: CASSYSVLGSTGELFF.

The rearrangement uses TRBV5-1 and TRBJ1-4, with 10 bases fitting TRBD1. V was pared by 4 bases and J by 5 bases, with 2 bases of the junction left unmatched. Germline-derived CDR1 and CDR2 are SGHRS and YFSETQ. The CDR3 length is 14 residues. CDR3 DNA: TGCGCCAGCAGCCTGGGACAGGGGAATGAAAAACTGTTTTTT. This sequence encodes CASSLGQGNEKLFF.

This clone has a single count. For the CDR3, the DNA is TGTGCCAGAACCTGGGAGGTGTCCGAGAACACTGAAGCTTTCTTT. Its protein is CARTWEVSENTEAFF. The rearrangement uses TRBV9 and TRBJ1-1; D not certain. This CDR3 has 15 amino acids. Germline V CDR1 and CDR2: SGDLS, YYNGEE. V was cut by 8 bases and J by 1 base, with 18 bases left in between.

CDR3 in amino acids: CASRRLAGGTDTQYF. CDR3 DNA: TGTGCCAGTCGACGCCTAGCGGGGGGCACAGATACGCAGTATTTT. J is TRBJ2-3 and V is TRBV6-1, with TRBD2 matching over 10 bases. V was pared by 9 bases and J by 1 base, with 7 bases of the junction left unmatched. CDR3 length: 15 amino acids. Looked up from germline, CDR1 is MNHNS and CDR2 is SASEGT.

The rearrangement uses TRBV19 and TRBJ1-3; 7 bases match TRBD1. This CDR3 comprises 16 residues. Per germline, CDR1 LNHDA and CDR2 SQIVND (reference sequence). With 3 bases clipped from V and 0 bases from J, the junction kept 5 bases outside the gene matches. The CDR3 DNA sequence: TGTGCCAGTAGTATTTGGACAGGCGGCTCTGGAAACACCATATATTTT. Protein sequence: CASSIWTGGSGNTIYF.

The rearrangement joins TRBV4-1 to TRBJ1-2, with 8 positions matching TRBD1. V was clipped by 4 bases and J by 8 bases; unmatched bases: 3. The CDR3 is 12 amino acids. Germline CDR1 and CDR2: MGHRA and YSYEKL. DNA for the CDR3: TGCGCCAGCAGCCGGGGACAGGAGGGCTACACCTTC. Amino acids: CASSRGQEGYTF.

The count of this clone is one. At one end, the junction sequence differs from germline, possibly due to a read error. The V call is TRBV27, the J call TRBJ1-2, with D maybe TRBD1 (6 bases). CDR3 length: 14 residues. Germline V CDR1 and CDR2: MNHEY, SMNVEV (reference sequence). CDR3 DNA sequence: TGTGCCAGCAGTCTATCCCAGGGGAACTATGGCTACACCTTC. Its translation: CASSLSQGNYGYTF.

The chain combines TRBV14 with TRBJ2-5, with D possibly matching TRBD2 (5 bases). The CDR3 sequence is 16 residues long. Germline CDR1 and CDR2: SGHDN and FVKESK. Trimming took off 4 bases at V and 3 bases at J, with 18 bases between the two ends. The CDR3 sequence: CASSPGRDRLKETQYF. The CDR3 nucleotides are TGTGCCAGCAGCCCCGGACGGGATCGCCTCAAAGAGACCCAGTACTTC.

V is TRBV6-1 and J is TRBJ2-6; D is undetermined. With 2 bases removed from V and 3 bases from J, the gap between germline ends came to 17 bases. Germline loops: CDR1 MNHNS, CDR2 SASEGT. There are 18 residues in the CDR3. For the CDR3, the DNA is TGTGCCAGCAGTGAAAGAGAGAGGAGCTCTTATGGGGCCAACGTCCTGACTTTC. Residues: CASSERERSSYGANVLTF.

The chain recombines TRBV5-1 with TRBJ1-3, with D possibly being TRBD1 (5 bases). The V end lost 6 bases, the J end lost 0 bases, and 13 bases lay between the germline ends. Germline CDR1 is SGHRS and CDR2 is YFSETQ. This CDR3 region has 15 residues. The CDR3 DNA reads TGCGCCAGCACCCTTCGGGGGAGCTCTGGAAACACCATATATTTT. It yields the protein CASTLRGSSGNTIYF.

CDR3 DNA sequence: TGTGCCAGCAGTTACTCGAGTGTCGGTGGGACAGCTTACTTC. As protein: CASSYSSVGGTAYF. The rearrangement uses TRBV6-5 and TRBJ2-7; TRBD1 aligns across 7 bases. This CDR3 is built from 14 residues. The V gene's germline CDR1 is MNHEY and CDR2 SVGAGI. V was pared by 0 bases and J by 13 bases, with 12 bases of the junction left unmatched.

Turning to this clone: The sample has other DNA sequences that encode this CDR3 too. This chain links TRBV19 with TRBJ2-7; 10 bases are a match to TRBD2. Germline assignment: CDR1 LNHDA and CDR2 SQIVND (reference sequence). V shed 8 bases and J 4 bases; nucleotides not matched to a gene: 8. The CDR3 extends over 14 amino acids. CDR3 sequence reads: CASSMTSGPYEQYF. The CDR3 coding sequence is TGTGCCAGTTCCATGACTAGCGGGCCGTACGAGCAGTACTTC. Full variable domain (outside the CDR3, taken from reference TRBV19 and TRBJ2-7): DGGITQSPKYLFRKEGQNVTLSCEQNLNHDAMYWYRQDPGQGLRLIYYSQIVNDFQKGDIAEGYSVSREKKESFPLTVTSAQKNPTAFYLCASSMTSGPYEQYFGPGTRLTVT.

J is TRBJ2-1 and V is TRBV28, with TRBD2 matching 7 bases. Losses at the gene ends were 10 bases for V and 0 bases for J; bases not matched to a gene: 3. CDR3 length equals 13 residues. Looked up from germline, CDR1 is MDHEN and CDR2 is SYDVKM. The CDR3: CATRENSYNEQFF. The CDR3, as DNA: TGTGCCACGCGGGAGAACTCCTACAATGAGCAGTTCTTC.

The chain joins TRBV5-6 to TRBJ1-1; 8 bases are shared with TRBD1. Per germline, CDR1 SGHDT and CDR2 YYEEEE. J gave up 0 bases and V 4 bases, and 8 bases lay outside the gene matches. This CDR3 spans 16 amino acids. The CDR3 sequence: CASSEPGQDMNTEAFF. The CDR3 DNA reads TGTGCCAGCAGCGAACCGGGACAGGACATGAACACTGAAGCTTTCTTT.

V is TRBV6-5 and J is TRBJ1-4, with unresolved D. Trimming took off 6 bases at V and 6 bases at J, with 17 bases between the two ends. The length of the CDR3 is 15 residues. Germline V lookup: CDR1 MNHEY, CDR2 SVGAGI. The CDR3 DNA follows: TGTGCCAGCAGCACCGCGGGCACGCGGGATGAAAAACTGTTTTTT. It specifies CASSTAGTRDEKLFF.

The rearrangement uses TRBV4-2 and TRBJ2-7; 10 bases line up with TRBD2. From germline, CDR1 is LGHNA and CDR2 YNFKEQ. J was trimmed by 7 bases and V by 5 bases; bases with no gene match: 14. This CDR3 spans 16 amino acids. CDR3 amino acids: CASSTSLAGALDEQYF. The CDR3 bases are TGTGCCAGCAGCACCTCCCTAGCGGGAGCATTAGATGAGCAGTACTTC.

The chain links TRBV5-1 to TRBJ2-5; TRBD2 aligns across 9 bases. The CDR3 consists of 17 residues. CDR1 and CDR2 from the germline V gene are SGHRS and YFSETQ. V dropped 4 bases and J dropped 5; count of bases not matched to a gene: 15. In nucleotides, the CDR3 is TGCGCCAGCAGCCCATTGGATAGCGGGAGTCCTCGGGAGACCCAGTACTTC. Its translation is CASSPLDSGSPRETQYF.